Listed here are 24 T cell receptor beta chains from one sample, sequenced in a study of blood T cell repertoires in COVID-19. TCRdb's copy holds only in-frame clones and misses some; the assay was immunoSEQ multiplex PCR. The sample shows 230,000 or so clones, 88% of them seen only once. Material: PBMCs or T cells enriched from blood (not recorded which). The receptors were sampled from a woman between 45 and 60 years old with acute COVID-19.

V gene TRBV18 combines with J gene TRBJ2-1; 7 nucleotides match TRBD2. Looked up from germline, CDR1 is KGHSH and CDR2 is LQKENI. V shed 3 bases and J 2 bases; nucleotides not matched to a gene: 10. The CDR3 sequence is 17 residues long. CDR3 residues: CASSPSAGLGTYNEQFF. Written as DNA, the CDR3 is TGTGCCAGCTCACCCTCAGCAGGACTAGGGACCTACAATGAGCAGTTCTTC.

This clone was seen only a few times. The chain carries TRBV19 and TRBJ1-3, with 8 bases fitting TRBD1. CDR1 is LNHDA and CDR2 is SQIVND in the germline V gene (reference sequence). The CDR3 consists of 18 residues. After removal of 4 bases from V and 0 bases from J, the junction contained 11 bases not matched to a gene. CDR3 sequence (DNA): TGTGCCAGTAGTAAGGGACAGGTCGTATTCGACTCTGGAAACACCATATATTTT. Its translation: CASSKGQVVFDSGNTIYF.

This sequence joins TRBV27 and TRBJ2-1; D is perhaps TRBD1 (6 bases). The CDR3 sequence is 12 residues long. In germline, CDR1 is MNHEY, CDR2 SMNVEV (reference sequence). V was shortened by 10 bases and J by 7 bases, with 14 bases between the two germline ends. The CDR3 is CAIGKGENEQFF. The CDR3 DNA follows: TGTGCCATCGGCAAGGGGGAGAATGAGCAGTTCTTC.

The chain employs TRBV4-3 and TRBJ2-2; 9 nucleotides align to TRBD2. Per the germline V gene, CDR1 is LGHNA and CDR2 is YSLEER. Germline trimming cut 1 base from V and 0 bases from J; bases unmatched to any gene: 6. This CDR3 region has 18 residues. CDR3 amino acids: CASSQGLAGSTNTGELFF. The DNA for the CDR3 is TGCGCCAGCAGCCAAGGGCTAGCGGGATCAACGAACACCGGGGAGCTGTTTTTT.

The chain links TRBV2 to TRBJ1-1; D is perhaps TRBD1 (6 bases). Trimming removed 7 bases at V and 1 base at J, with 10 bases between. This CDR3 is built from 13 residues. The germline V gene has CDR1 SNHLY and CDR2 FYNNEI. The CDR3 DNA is TGTGCCAGCAATAAACAGGGGAACACTGAAGCTTTCTTT. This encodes CASNKQGNTEAFF.

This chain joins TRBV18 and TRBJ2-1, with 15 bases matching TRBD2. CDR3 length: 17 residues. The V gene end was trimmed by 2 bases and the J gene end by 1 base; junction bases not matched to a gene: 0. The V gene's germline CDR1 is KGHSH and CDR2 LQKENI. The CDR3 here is CASSPGTSGRSYNEQFF. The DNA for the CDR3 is TGTGCCAGCTCACCAGGGACTAGCGGGAGGTCCTACAATGAGCAGTTCTTC.

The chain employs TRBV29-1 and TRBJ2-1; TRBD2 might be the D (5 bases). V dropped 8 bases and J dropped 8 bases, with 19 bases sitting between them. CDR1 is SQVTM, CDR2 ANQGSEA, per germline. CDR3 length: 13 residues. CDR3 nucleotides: TGCAGCCTTGCCCCCACTAGTCTCGATGAGCAGTTCTTC. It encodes CSLAPTSLDEQFF.

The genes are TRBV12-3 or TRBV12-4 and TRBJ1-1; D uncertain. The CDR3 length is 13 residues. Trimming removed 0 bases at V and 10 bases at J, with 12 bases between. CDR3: CASSLALGGAAFF. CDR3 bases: TGTGCCAGCAGTTTAGCGCTCGGCGGCGCAGCTTTCTTT.

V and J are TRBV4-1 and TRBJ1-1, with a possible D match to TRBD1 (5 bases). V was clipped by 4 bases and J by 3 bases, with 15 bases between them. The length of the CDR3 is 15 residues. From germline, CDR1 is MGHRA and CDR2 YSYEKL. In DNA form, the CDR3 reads TGCGCCAGCAGCCCTGGACACCTTGGGGACACTGAAGCTTTCTTT. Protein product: CASSPGHLGDTEAFF.

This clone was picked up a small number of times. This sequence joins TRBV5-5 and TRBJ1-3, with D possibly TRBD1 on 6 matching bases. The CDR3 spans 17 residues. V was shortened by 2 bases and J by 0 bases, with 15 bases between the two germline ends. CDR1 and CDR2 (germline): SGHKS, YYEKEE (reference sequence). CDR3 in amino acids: CASSLRRTASSGNTIYF. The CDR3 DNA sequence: TGTGCCAGCAGCTTAAGGAGGACAGCTAGCTCTGGAAACACCATATATTTT.

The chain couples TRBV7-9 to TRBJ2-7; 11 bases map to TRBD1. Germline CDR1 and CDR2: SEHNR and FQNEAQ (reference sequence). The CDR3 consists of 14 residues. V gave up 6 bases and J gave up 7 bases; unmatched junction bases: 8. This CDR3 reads CASRLGQGANEQYF. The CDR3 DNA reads TGTGCCAGCAGACTTGGACAGGGGGCTAATGAGCAGTACTTC.

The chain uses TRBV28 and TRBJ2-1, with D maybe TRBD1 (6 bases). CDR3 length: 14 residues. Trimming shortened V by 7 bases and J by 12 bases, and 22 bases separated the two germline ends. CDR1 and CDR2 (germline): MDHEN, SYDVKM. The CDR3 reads CASTPGHRSGWQFF. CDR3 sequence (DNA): TGTGCCAGCACCCCGGGACACCGTTCAGGGTGGCAGTTCTTC.

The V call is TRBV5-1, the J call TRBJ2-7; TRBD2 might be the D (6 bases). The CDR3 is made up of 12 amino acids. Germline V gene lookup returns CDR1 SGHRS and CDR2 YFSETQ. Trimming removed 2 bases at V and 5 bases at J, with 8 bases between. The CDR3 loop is CASSFGLNEQYF. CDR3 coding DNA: TGCGCCAGCAGCTTTGGACTAAACGAGCAGTACTTC.

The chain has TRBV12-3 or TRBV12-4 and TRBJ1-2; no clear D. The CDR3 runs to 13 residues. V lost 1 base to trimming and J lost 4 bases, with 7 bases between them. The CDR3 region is CASSLEPSYGYTF. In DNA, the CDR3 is TGTGCCAGCAGTTTAGAGCCAAGCTATGGCTACACCTTC.

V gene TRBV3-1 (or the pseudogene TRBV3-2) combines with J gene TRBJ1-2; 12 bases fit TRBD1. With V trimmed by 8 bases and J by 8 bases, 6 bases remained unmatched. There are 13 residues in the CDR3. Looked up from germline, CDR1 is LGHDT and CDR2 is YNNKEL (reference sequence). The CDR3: CASGDRGRFGYTF. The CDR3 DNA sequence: TGTGCCAGCGGGGACAGGGGGCGGTTCGGCTACACCTTC.

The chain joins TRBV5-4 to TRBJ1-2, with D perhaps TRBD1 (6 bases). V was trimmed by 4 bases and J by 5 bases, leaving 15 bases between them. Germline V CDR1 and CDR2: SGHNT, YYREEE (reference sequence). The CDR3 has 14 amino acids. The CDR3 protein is CASSTPGVGYGYTF. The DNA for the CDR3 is TGTGCCAGCAGCACACCAGGGGTAGGGTATGGCTACACCTTC.

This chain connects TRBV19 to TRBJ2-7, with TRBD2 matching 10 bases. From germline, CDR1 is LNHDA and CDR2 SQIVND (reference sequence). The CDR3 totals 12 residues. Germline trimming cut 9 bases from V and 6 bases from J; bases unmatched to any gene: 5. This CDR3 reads CASGTSEREQYF. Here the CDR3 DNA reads TGTGCCAGCGGGACTAGCGAACGCGAGCAGTACTTC.

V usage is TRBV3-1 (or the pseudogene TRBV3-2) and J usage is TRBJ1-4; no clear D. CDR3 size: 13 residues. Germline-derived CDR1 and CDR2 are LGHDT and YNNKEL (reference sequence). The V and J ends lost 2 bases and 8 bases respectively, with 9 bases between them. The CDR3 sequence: CASSQSYSEKLFF. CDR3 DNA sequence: TGTGCCAGCAGCCAATCATACAGCGAAAAACTGTTTTTT.

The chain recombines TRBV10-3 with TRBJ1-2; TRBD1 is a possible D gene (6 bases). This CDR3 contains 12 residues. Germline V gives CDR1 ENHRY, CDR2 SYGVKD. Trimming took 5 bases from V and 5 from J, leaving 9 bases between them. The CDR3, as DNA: TGTGCCATCAGTCCCCAGGGGTATGGCTACACCTTC. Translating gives CAISPQGYGYTF.

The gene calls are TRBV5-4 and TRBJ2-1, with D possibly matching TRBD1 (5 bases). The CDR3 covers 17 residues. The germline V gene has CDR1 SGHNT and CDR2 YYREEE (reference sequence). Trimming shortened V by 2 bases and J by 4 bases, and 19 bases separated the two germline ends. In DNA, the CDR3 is TGTGCCAGCAGCTTCGTCCTGGACACGGCGGTTTACAATGAGCAGTTCTTC. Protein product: CASSFVLDTAVYNEQFF.

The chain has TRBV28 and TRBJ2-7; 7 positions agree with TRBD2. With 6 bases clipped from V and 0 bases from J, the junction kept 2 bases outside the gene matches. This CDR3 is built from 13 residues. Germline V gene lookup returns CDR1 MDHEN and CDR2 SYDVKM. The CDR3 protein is CASSGGSSYEQYF. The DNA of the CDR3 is TGTGCCAGCAGCGGGGGGAGCTCCTACGAGCAGTACTTC.

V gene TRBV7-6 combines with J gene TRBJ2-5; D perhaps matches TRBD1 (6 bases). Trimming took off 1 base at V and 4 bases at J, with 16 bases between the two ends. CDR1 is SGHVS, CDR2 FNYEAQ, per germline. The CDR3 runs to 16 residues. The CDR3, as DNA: TGTGCCAGCAGCTTAGAGCGGCAGGGGATAGCAGAGACCCAGTACTTC. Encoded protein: CASSLERQGIAETQYF.

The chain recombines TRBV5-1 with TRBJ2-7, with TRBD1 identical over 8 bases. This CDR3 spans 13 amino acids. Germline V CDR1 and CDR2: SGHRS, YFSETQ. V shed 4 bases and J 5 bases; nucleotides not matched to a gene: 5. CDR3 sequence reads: CASSNLDRDEQYF. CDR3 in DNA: TGCGCCAGCAGCAACCTGGACAGGGACGAGCAGTACTTC.

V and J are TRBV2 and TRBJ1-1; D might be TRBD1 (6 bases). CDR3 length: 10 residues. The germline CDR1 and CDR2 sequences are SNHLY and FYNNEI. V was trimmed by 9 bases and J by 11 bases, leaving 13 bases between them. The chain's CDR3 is CARSQGKAFF. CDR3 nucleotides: TGTGCCAGATCACAGGGCAAGGCTTTCTTT. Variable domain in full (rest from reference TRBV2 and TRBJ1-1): EPEVTQTPSHQVTQMGQEVILRCVPISNHLYFYWYRQILGQKVEFLVSFYNNEISEKSEIFDDQFSVERPDGSNFTLKIRSTKLEDSAMYFCARSQGKAFFGQGTRLTVV.